The clone carrying this T cell receptor (beta chain) was recorded only once. The data were taken from a study of T cell changes during pregnancy in multiple sclerosis. The germline V gene has CDR1 PRHDT and CDR2 FYEKMQ (reference sequence). This CDR3 comprises 13 residues. V was pared by 5 bases and J by 4 bases, with 9 bases between. Here immunoSEQ multiplex PCR was the method, and the copy in TCRdb shows in-frame clones only, minus some. The table includes about 50,000 clones, about nine tenths detected once. The receptor was derived from a female donor with multiple sclerosis, enrolled in a pregnancy study. The V call is TRBV13, the J call TRBJ1-5; no clear D. Source: CD4+ T cells from peripheral blood mononuclear cells, taken in the second trimester of pregnancy. The CDR3 loop is CASSTGSNQPQHF. The CDR3 DNA reads as TGTGCCAGCAGCACCGGGAGTAATCAGCCCCAGCATTTT.